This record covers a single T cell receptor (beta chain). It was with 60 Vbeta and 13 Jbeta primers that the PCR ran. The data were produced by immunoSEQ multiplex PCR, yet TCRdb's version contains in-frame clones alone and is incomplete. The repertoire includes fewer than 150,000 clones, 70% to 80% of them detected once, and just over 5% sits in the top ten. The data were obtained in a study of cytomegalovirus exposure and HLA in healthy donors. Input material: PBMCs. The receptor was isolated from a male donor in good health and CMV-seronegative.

The CDR3 is CASSSMDLPNTEAFF. DNA of the CDR3: TGTGCCAGCAGTTCGATGGACTTACCGAACACTGAAGCTTTCTTT. V usage is TRBV28 and J usage is TRBJ1-1; D remains ambiguous. The CDR3 extends over 15 amino acids. V was trimmed by 4 bases and J by 1 base, leaving 13 bases between them. The germline V gene has CDR1 MDHEN and CDR2 SYDVKM.